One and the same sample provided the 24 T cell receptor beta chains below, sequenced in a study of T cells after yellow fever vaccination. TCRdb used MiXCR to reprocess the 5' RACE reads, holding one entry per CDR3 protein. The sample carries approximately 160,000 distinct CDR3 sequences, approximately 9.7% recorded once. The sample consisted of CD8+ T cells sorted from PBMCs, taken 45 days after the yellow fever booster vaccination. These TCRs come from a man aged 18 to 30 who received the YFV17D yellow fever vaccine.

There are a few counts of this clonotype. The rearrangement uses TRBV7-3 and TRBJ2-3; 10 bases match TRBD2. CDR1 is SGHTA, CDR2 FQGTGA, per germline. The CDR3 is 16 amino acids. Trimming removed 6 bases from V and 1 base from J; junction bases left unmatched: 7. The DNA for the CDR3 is TGTGCCAGCAGTTCTCTAGCGGGGGCAGGCACAGATACGCAGTATTTT. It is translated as CASSSLAGAGTDTQYF.

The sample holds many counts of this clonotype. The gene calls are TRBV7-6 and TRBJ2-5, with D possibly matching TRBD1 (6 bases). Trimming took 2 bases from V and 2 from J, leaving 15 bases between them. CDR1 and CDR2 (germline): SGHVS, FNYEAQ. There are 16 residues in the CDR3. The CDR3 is CASSLSIGGFQETQYF. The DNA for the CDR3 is TGTGCCAGCAGCTTATCGATAGGGGGATTTCAAGAGACCCAGTACTTC.

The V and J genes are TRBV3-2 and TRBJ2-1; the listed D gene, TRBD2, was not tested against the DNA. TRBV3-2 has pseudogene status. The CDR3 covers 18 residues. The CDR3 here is CASSPTAGGPIRWNEQFF. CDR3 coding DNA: TGTGCCAGCAGCCCGACAGCGGGGGGGCCTATCCGATGGAATGAGCAGTTCTTC.

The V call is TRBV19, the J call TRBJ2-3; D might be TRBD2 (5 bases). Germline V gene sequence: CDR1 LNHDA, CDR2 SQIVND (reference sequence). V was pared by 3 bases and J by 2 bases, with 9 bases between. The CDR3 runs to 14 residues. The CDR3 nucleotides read TGTGCCAGTAGTATCGGGGTTTCCACAGATACGCAGTATTTT. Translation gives CASSIGVSTDTQYF. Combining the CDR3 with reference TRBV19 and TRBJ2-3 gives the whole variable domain DGGITQSPKYLFRKEGQNVTLSCEQNLNHDAMYWYRQDPGQGLRLIYYSQIVNDFQKGDIAEGYSVSREKKESFPLTVTSAQKNPTAFYLCASSIGVSTDTQYFGPGTRLTVL.

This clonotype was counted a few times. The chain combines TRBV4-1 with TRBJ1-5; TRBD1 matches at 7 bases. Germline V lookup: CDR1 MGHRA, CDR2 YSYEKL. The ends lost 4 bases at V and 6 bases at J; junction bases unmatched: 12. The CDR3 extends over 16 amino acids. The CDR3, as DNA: TGCGCCAGCAGCCCCCTCGGTCGACAGGGCGGTCAGCCCCAGCATTTT. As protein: CASSPLGRQGGQPQHF.

The CDR3 spells CASSLAIQTNTEAFF. In DNA form, the CDR3 reads TGCGCCAGCAGCTTGGCCATACAGACGAACACTGAAGCTTTCTTT. This rearrangement joins TRBV5-1 to TRBJ1-1; no firm D call. This CDR3 has 15 amino acids. V dropped 0 bases and J dropped 1 base, with 10 bases sitting between them. Germline V gene data show CDR1 as SGHRS and CDR2 as YFSETQ.

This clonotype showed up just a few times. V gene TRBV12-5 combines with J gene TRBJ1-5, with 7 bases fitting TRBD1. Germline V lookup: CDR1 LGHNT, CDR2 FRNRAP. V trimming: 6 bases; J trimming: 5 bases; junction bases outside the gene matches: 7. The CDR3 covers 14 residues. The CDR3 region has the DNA TGTGCTAGTGGCTGGGACAGAACTTATCAGCCCCAGCATTTT. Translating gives CASGWDRTYQPQHF.

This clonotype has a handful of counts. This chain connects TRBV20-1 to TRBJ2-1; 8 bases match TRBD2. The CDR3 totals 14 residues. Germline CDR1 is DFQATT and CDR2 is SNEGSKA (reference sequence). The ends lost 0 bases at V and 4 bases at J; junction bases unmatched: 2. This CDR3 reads CSARDAGGYNEQFF. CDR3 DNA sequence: TGCAGTGCTAGAGATGCGGGGGGTTACAATGAGCAGTTCTTC.

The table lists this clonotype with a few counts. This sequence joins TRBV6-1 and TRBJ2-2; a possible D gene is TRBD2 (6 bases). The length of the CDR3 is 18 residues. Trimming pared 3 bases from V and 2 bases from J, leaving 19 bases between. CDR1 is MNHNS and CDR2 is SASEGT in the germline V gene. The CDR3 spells CASSDPEGPEHNTGELFF. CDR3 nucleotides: TGTGCCAGCAGTGACCCGGAGGGCCCGGAGCATAACACCGGGGAGCTGTTTTTT.

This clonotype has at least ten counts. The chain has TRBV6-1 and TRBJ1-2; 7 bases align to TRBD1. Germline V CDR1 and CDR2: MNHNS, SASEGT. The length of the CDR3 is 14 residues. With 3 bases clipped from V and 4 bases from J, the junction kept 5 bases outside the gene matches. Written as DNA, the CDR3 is TGTGCCAGCAGTGAGTTCGGGACAGCCTATGGCTACACCTTC. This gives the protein CASSEFGTAYGYTF.

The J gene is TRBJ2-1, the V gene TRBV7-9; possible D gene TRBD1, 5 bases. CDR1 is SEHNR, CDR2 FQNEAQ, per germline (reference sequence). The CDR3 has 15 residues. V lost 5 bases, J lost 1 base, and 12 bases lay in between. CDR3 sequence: CASSPRVFSYNEQFF. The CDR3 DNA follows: TGTGCCAGCAGCCCCAGGGTGTTTTCCTACAATGAGCAGTTCTTC.

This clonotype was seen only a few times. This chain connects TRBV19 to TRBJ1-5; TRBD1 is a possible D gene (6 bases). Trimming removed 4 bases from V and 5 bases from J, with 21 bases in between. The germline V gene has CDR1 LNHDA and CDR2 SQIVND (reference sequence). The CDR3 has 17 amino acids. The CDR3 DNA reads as TGTGCCAGTAGTACCAATCCTCCGGACAGCGCCGATCAGCCCCAGCATTTT. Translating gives CASSTNPPDSADQPQHF.

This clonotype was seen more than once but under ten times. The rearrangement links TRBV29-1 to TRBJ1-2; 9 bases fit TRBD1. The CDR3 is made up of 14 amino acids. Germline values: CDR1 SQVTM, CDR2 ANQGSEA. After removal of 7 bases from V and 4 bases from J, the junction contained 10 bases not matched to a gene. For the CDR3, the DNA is TGCAGCGCCCTCCCCGGACAGGGGTCCTATGGCTACACCTTC. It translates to CSALPGQGSYGYTF.

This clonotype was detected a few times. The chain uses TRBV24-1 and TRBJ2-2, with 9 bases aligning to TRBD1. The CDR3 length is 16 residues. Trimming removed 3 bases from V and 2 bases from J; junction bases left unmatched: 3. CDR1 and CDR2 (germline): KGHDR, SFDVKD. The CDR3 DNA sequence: TGTGCCACCAGTGATCCGGGACAGGGAAACACCGGGGAGCTGTTTTTT. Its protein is CATSDPGQGNTGELFF.

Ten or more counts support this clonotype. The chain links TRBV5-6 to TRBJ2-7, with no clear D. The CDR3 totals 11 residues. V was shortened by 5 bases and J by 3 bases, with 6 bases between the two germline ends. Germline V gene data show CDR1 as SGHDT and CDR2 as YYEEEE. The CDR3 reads CASSFGYEQYV. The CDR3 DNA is TGTGCCAGCAGTTTTGGCTACGAGCAGTACGTC.

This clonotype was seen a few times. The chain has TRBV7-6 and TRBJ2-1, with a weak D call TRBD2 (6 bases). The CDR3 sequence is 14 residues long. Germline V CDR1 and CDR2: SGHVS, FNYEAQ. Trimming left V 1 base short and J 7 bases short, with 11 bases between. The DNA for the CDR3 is TGTGCCAGCAGCTTAGAGGCTGGGGGGAATGAGCAGTTCTTC. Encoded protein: CASSLEAGGNEQFF.

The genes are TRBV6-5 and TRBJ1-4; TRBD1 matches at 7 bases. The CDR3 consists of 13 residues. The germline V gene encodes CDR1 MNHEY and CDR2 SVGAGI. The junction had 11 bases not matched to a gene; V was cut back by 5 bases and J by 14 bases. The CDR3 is CASSPATTGWLFF. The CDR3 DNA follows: TGTGCCAGCAGTCCGGCCACGACAGGGTGGCTGTTTTTT.

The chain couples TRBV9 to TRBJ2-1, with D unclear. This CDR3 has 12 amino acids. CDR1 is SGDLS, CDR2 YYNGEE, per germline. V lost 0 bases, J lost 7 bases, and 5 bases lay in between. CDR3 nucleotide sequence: TGTGCCAGCAGCGTAGGAAAGAATGAGCAGTTCTTC. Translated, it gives CASSVGKNEQFF.

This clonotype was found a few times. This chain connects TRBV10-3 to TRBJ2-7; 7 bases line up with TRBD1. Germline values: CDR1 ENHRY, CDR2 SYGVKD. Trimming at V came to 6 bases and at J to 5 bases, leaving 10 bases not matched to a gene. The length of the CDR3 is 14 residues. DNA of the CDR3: TGTGCCATCAGAGCCGGGACAGCAGGCCACGAGCAGTACGTC. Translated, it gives CAIRAGTAGHEQYV.

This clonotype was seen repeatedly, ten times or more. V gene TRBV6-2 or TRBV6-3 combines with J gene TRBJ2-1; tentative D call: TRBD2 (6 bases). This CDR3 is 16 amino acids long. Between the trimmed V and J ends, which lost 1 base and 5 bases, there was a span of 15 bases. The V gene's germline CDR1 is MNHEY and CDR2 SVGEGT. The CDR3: CASSYFEGLSNNEQFF. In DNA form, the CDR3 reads TGTGCCAGCAGTTACTTTGAGGGACTCTCAAACAATGAGCAGTTCTTC.

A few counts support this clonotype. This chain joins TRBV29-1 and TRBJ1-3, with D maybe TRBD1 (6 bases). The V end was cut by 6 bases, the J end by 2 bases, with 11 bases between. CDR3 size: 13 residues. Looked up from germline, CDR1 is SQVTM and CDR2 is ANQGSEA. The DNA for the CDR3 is TGCAGCGTACAGGGTTTCGCTGGAAACACCATATATTTT. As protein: CSVQGFAGNTIYF. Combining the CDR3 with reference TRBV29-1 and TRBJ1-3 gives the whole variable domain SAVISQKPSRDICQRGTSLTIQCQVDSQVTMMFWYRQQPGQSLTLIATANQGSEATYESGFVIDKFPISRPNLTFSTLTVSNMSPEDSSIYLCSVQGFAGNTIYFGEGSWLTVV.

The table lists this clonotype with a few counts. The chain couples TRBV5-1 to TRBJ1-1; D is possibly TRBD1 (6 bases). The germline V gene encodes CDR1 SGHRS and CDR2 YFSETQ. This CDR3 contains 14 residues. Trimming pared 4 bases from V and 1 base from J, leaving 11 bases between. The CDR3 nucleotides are TGCGCCAGCAGCCACGGACAGAGGAACACTGAAGCTTTCTTT. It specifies CASSHGQRNTEAFF.

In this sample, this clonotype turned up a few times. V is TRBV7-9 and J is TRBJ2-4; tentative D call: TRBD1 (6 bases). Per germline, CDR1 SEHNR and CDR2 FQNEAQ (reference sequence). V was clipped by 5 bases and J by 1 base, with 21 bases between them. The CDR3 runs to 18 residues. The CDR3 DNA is TGTGCCAGCAGCCTGACGACCGTCAGACAGGCTGCCAAAAACATTCAGTACTTC. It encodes CASSLTTVRQAAKNIQYF.

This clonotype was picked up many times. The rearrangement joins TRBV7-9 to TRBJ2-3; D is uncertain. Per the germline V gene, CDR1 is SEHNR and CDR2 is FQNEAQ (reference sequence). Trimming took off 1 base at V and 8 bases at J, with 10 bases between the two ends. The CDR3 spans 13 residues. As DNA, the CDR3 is TGTGCCAGCAGCTTAGAACCAGGAGTTACGCAGTATTTT. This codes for CASSLEPGVTQYF.